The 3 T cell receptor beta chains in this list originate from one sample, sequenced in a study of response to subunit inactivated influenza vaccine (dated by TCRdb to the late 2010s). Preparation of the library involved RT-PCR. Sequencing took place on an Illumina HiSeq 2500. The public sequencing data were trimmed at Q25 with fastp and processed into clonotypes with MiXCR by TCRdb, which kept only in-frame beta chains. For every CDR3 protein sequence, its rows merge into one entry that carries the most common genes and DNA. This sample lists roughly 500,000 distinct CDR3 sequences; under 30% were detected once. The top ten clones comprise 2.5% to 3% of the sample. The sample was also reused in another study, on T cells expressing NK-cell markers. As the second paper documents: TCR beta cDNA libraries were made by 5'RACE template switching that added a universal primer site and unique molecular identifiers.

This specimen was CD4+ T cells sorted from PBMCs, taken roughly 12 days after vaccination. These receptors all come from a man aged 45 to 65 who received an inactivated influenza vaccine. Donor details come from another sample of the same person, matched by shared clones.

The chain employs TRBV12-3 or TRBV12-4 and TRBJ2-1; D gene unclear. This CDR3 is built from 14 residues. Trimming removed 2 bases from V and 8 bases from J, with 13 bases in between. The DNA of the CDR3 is TGTGCCAGCAGTTTATCCCTACGTTACGATGAGCAGTTCTTC. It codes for CASSLSLRYDEQFF.

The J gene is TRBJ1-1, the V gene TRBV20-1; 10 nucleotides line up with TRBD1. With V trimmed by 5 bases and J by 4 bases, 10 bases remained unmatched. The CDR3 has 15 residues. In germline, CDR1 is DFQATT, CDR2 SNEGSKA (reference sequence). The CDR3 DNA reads TGCAGTGCTCCCGGGACAGGGGAAAGAGTCACTGAAGCTTTCTTT. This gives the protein CSAPGTGERVTEAFF.

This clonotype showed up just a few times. The CDR3 reads CASSLKSYGYTF. CDR3 coding DNA: TGTGCCAGCAGTTTGAAGAGCTATGGCTACACCTTC. The chain has TRBV28 and TRBJ1-2; D unresolved. Germline CDR1 is MDHEN and CDR2 is SYDVKM. This CDR3 has 12 amino acids. V lost 3 bases, J lost 4 bases, and 6 bases lay in between.